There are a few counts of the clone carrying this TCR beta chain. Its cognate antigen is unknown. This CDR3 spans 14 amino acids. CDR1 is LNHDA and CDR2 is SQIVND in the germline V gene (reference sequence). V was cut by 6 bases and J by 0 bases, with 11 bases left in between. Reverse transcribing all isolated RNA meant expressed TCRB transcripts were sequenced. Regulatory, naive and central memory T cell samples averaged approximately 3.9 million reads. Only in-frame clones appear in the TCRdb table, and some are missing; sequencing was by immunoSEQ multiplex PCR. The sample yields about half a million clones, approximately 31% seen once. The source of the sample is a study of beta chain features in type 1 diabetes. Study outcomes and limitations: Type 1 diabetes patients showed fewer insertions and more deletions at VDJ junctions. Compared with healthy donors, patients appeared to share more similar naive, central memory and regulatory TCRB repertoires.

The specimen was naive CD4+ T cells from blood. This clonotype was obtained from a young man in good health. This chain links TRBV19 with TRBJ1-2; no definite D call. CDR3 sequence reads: CASSIRVANYGYTF. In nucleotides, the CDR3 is TGTGCCAGTAGCATCCGCGTCGCTAACTATGGCTACACCTTC. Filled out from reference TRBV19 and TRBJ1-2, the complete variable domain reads DGGITQSPKYLFRKEGQNVTLSCEQNLNHDAMYWYRQDPGQGLRLIYYSQIVNDFQKGDIAEGYSVSREKKESFPLTVTSAQKNPTAFYLCASSIRVANYGYTFGSGTRLTVV.